This T cell receptor (beta chain) was identified during a study of blood T cell repertoires in COVID-19 (dated by TCRdb to 2018 to 2020). A note on the overall study: Collaborator samples came from the United States, Italy and Spain and covered acute and convalescent phases of COVID-19. HLA class I and class II types, where available, came from metadata supplied by the sample provider rather than from assay-based typing. A de-identified subject ID, COVID-19 status, age in years and sex were almost always included in the sample metadata. The samples were drawn from the first 160 participants of the ongoing ImmuneRACE study and from 1,254 subjects provided by 6 global collaborators. Deeply sampled blood TCRbeta repertoires from subjects exposed to, actively infected with, or recovered from COVID-19 were included in the dataset. A freely available public database, intended as a resource for researchers studying the immune response to SARS-CoV-2, is where the repertoires were released. The prospective study material was composed of cDNA or gDNA derived from T cells, B-cell-depleted T cells, or PBMCs.

On this clone itself: Its antigen has not been determined. No qualities accompany the bases; no much larger clone lies one base away.

The immunoSEQ Assay, a bias-controlled multiplex PCR, was used to amplify TCRbeta CDR3 regions from genomic DNA. The study's own analysis went as follows. The number of nucleated cells in each sample was estimated from the amplification of reference gene primers within the assay. Sequence reads were collapsed and filtered to measure the absolute abundance of every unique TCRbeta CDR3 rearrangement. For each sample, productive Simpson clonality was calculated as the square root of Simpson's diversity index across productive rearrangements. The source is immuneACCESS, and TCRdb retained only in-frame sequences with V and J called. Part of the clones is not carried over; for the studies checked, unresolved V genes explain less than half of this, and the remainder is unexplained. The V and J calls and clone size were taken over from that table, and D and trimming were inferred from the DNA. This sample comprises 60,000 to 85,000 clones, around 86% of them detected only once. Jointly, the top ten make up over 25% of the sample.

The collaborating institutions used their own protocols to collect whole blood in K2EDTA tubes. For TCRbeta analysis, collaborators shipped samples as frozen whole blood, isolated PBMCs, or DNA extracted from either of those sample types. V is pruned by 1 base and J by 0 bases, leaving 3 bases of the junction without a gene match. For CDR1 and CDR2, the germline V gene lists SGHTA and FQGNSA. From the cysteine up to the phenylalanine, the CDR3 has a length of 16 residues. Kept here is only the CDR3 DNA, which spans 48 bases and is read in frame from base 1. The paper's findings and limits, for the study overall: Clinical and demographic metadata were provided uncurated, with the amount varying by source and participant.

Input material: peripheral blood. The source is a woman aged 80 or over with active or convalescent COVID-19. The chain links TRBV7-2 with TRBJ2-3; 8 bases in the middle match TRBD2. DNA sequence: TGTGCCAGCAGCTTAGTCGGGGGGGGTAGCACAGATACGCAGTATTTT. This is translated as CASSLVGGGSTDTQYF. Joined to the reference TRBV7-2 and TRBJ2-3 proteins, this CDR3 gives the full variable domain: GAGVSQSPSNKVTEKGKDVELRCDPISGHTALYWYRQSLGQGLEFLIYFQGNSAPDKSGLPSDRFSAERTGGSVSTLTIQRTQQEDSAVYLCASSLVGGGSTDTQYFGPGTRLTVL.